The next 16 T cell receptor beta chains were all read from a single sample in a study of blood T cell repertoires in COVID-19. Profiled with immunoSEQ multiplex PCR; TCRdb holds only in-frame clones, not every one. Found here are about 50,000 clones, 86% of them singletons; the top ten hold about 14%. Material: peripheral blood. The receptors were gathered from a human donor in a cohort sampled during active COVID-19.

J is TRBJ2-3 and V is TRBV2, with 11 bases fitting TRBD2. The CDR3 loop spans 14 amino acids. The V gene's germline CDR1 is SNHLY and CDR2 FYNNEI. J lost 1 base, V lost 9 bases, and 3 bases had no gene match. The CDR3 loop reads CASRGLAGTDTQYF. CDR3 nucleotides: TGTGCCAGTAGGGGACTAGCGGGCACAGATACGCAGTATTTT.

This chain links TRBV9 with TRBJ1-2; TRBD1 agrees at 7 bases. The CDR3 loop spans 15 amino acids. The J segment lost 4 bases and the V segment lost 5 bases, leaving 11 bases of the junction unmatched. Germline V gene lookup returns CDR1 SGDLS and CDR2 YYNGEE. The CDR3 nucleotides are TGTGCCAGCAGGTATAACGGACAGGAGATCTATGGCTACACCTTC. As protein: CASRYNGQEIYGYTF. The full variable domain, completed using reference TRBV9 and TRBJ1-2, is DSGVTQTPKHLITATGQRVTLRCSPRSGDLSVYWYQQSLDQGLQFLIQYYNGEERAKGNILERFSAQQFPDLHSELNLSSLELGDSALYFCASRYNGQEIYGYTFGSGTRLTVV.

V usage is TRBV7-2 and J usage is TRBJ1-4; TRBD1 aligns across 9 bases. Germline assignment: CDR1 SGHTA and CDR2 FQGNSA. The CDR3 runs to 15 residues. V shed 6 bases and J 6 bases; nucleotides not matched to a gene: 8. The CDR3 nucleotides read TGTGCCAGCAGTCCTAATACAGGGGGCTATGAAAAACTGTTTTTT. Amino acid sequence: CASSPNTGGYEKLFF.

This chain joins TRBV5-1 and TRBJ1-1; 9 positions match TRBD1. Germline V gene sequence: CDR1 SGHRS, CDR2 YFSETQ. V dropped 7 bases and J dropped 5; count of bases not matched to a gene: 9. This CDR3 has 14 residues. The CDR3 region is CASFPGQGTTEAFF. CDR3 nucleotide sequence: TGCGCCAGCTTTCCGGGACAGGGAACTACTGAAGCTTTCTTT.

The chain couples TRBV5-1 to TRBJ2-7; D remains ambiguous. The length of the CDR3 is 14 residues. The germline V and J ends were trimmed by 2 bases and 1 base, with 10 bases remaining between them. Germline values: CDR1 SGHRS, CDR2 YFSETQ. The CDR3 here is CASSFTGGSYEQYF. The DNA for the CDR3 is TGCGCCAGCAGCTTCACGGGTGGTTCCTACGAGCAGTACTTC.

The chain has TRBV11-2 and TRBJ1-6; D not certain. The CDR3 runs to 17 residues. The V end was cut by 1 base, the J end by 0 bases, with 10 bases between. Per germline, CDR1 SGHAT and CDR2 FQNNGV. The CDR3 coding sequence is TGTGCCAGCAGCTTAGCCTCCACGAGCTCCTATAATTCACCCCTCCACTTT. It codes for CASSLASTSSYNSPLHF.

This clone was seen more than once but under ten times. The genes are TRBV18 and TRBJ2-3, with TRBD2 matching over 9 bases. This CDR3 is 15 amino acids long. Germline V gene data show CDR1 as KGHSH and CDR2 as LQKENI. The J segment lost 7 bases and the V segment lost 5 bases, leaving 10 bases of the junction unmatched. The CDR3 coding sequence is TGTGCCAGCTCATCGTCGGCGGGGGGGCCAAATACGCAGTATTTT. Translation gives CASSSSAGGPNTQYF.

Here the CDR3 reads CSVENRIMNTEAFF. CDR3 coding DNA: TGCAGCGTTGAAAACAGAATAATGAACACTGAAGCTTTCTTT. The gene calls are TRBV29-1 and TRBJ1-1; no reliable D call. CDR3 length: 14 amino acids. Trimming pared 2 bases from V and 0 bases from J, leaving 10 bases between. Germline V gene data show CDR1 as SQVTM and CDR2 as ANQGSEA.

This chain connects TRBV2 to TRBJ2-1; 7 nucleotides align to TRBD2. The CDR3 loop spans 15 amino acids. The germline V gene encodes CDR1 SNHLY and CDR2 FYNNEI. V was clipped by 3 bases and J by 4 bases; unmatched bases: 6. The CDR3 coding sequence is TGTGCCAGCAGTGAGGAGGGAGGGCCTTACAATGAGCAGTTCTTC. Its translation is CASSEEGGPYNEQFF.

The chain carries TRBV19 and TRBJ2-3, with 11 bases lining up with TRBD2. Germline CDR1 is LNHDA and CDR2 is SQIVND (reference sequence). V lost 1 base to trimming and J lost 2 bases; unmatched junction nucleotides: 11. The CDR3 extends over 19 amino acids. The CDR3 sequence: CASSIGPSGGPLTTDTQYF. The CDR3 nucleotides read TGTGCCAGTAGTATAGGACCTAGCGGGGGGCCGTTAACCACAGATACGCAGTATTTT.

This clone has more than one count but fewer than ten. The junction does not match germline at one end; this may be a read error. The V call is TRBV28, the J call TRBJ1-5; D not certain. The CDR3 totals 11 residues. Germline V CDR1 and CDR2: MDHEN, SYDVKM. The CDR3 DNA sequence: TGTGCCAGCGTTCAGTTTCAGTCCCAGCATTTT. Its translation: CASVQFQSQHF. Full variable domain (missing parts from reference TRBV28 and TRBJ1-5): DVKVTQSSRYLVKRTGEKVFLECVQDMDHENMFWYRQDPGLGLRLIYFSYDVKMKEKGDIPEGYSVSREKKERFSLILESASTNQTSMYLCASVQFQSQHFGDGTRLSIL.

The J gene is TRBJ1-2, the V gene TRBV25-1, with 7 nucleotides matching TRBD1. This CDR3 is 14 amino acids long. CDR1 and CDR2 (germline): MGHDK, SYGVNS. The V segment lost 2 bases and the J segment 5 bases; nucleotides outside the gene matches: 5. The DNA for the CDR3 is TGTGCCAGCAGTGAAGCGGGACAGCCTTATGGCTACACCTTC. Translated, it gives CASSEAGQPYGYTF.

J is TRBJ1-2 and V is TRBV12-3 or TRBV12-4; D perhaps matches TRBD1 (6 bases). This CDR3 has 13 residues. The V gene lost 6 bases and the J gene lost 6 bases, with 14 bases spanning the gap. The CDR3 protein is CASSSGTRNGYTF. The CDR3 DNA reads TGTGCCAGCAGCTCCGGGACAAGAAATGGCTACACCTTC.

The chain has TRBV6-5 and TRBJ2-1; 8 nucleotides line up with TRBD1. Looked up from germline, CDR1 is MNHEY and CDR2 is SVGAGI. This CDR3 region has 16 residues. J lost 7 bases, V lost 2 bases, and 10 bases had no gene match. The CDR3 is CASSYHGQGKGNEQFF. As DNA, the CDR3 is TGTGCCAGCAGTTACCACGGACAGGGAAAGGGTAATGAGCAGTTCTTC.

CDR3 DNA: TGTGCCAGCAGCTTGCGGGAGATGGGATCTAATGAGCAGTTCTTC. Its protein is CASSLREMGSNEQFF. The chain is built from TRBV11-3 and TRBJ2-1; 7 nucleotides agree with TRBD2. V shed 3 bases and J 7 bases; nucleotides not matched to a gene: 9. The CDR3 covers 15 residues. CDR1 is SGHNT and CDR2 is YENEEA in the germline V gene.

This chain connects TRBV14 to TRBJ2-5, with D unclear. Trimming took 4 bases from V and 4 from J, leaving 7 bases between them. The CDR3 loop spans 12 amino acids. CDR1 SGHDN and CDR2 FVKESK come from the germline V gene. In nucleotides, the CDR3 is TGTGCCAGCAGCCCCTCGAGAGAGACCCAGTACTTC. Translated: CASSPSRETQYF.